These 25 T cell receptor beta chains originate from one sample sequenced in a study of blood T cell repertoires in COVID-19. Some clones are missing from TCRdb's copy, which holds only in-frame ones; the method was immunoSEQ multiplex PCR. The table has more than 300,000 clones, over 75% seen once; the top ten hold more than 9%. Sequenced sample: peripheral blood. These receptor sequences come from a woman in her thirties with COVID-19, enrolled during active disease.

This rearrangement joins TRBV28 to TRBJ1-2, with 10 bases identical to TRBD1. This CDR3 has 15 amino acids. After removal of 5 bases from V and 7 bases from J, the junction contained 10 bases not matched to a gene. Germline V gives CDR1 MDHEN, CDR2 SYDVKM. CDR3 residues: CASSLGDRGGGGYTF. The CDR3 coding sequence is TGTGCCAGCAGTCTGGGGGACAGGGGAGGTGGTGGCTACACCTTC.

The chain combines TRBV2 with TRBJ1-4; perhaps TRBD1 as D (6 bases). This CDR3 comprises 14 residues. The V gene lost 8 bases and the J gene lost 3 bases, with 13 bases spanning the gap. CDR1 and CDR2 (germline): SNHLY, FYNNEI. CDR3: CASRRTVSNEKLFF. The CDR3, as DNA: TGTGCCAGCCGTCGGACAGTCTCTAATGAAAAACTGTTTTTT.

This chain joins TRBV7-9 and TRBJ2-2; 10 bases match TRBD2. The CDR3 is 17 residues long. Germline V lookup: CDR1 SEHNR, CDR2 FQNEAQ (reference sequence). Trimming removed 4 bases from V and 4 bases from J; junction bases left unmatched: 9. The CDR3 bases are TGTGCCAGCAGCTCCCCCCGCGGGACTAGCGTCACCGGGGAGCTGTTTTTT. Its protein is CASSSPRGTSVTGELFF.

This clone was detected once. The rearrangement uses TRBV6-5 and TRBJ1-6; TRBD1 aligns across 7 bases. The J segment lost 7 bases and the V segment lost 4 bases, leaving 7 bases of the junction unmatched. This CDR3 contains 15 residues. Germline assignment: CDR1 MNHEY and CDR2 SVGAGI. CDR3 DNA: TGTGCCAGCAGTTCTAAGACAGGGTGGAATTCACCCCTCCACTTT. Residues: CASSSKTGWNSPLHF.

The sample holds one count of this clone. The gene calls are TRBV28 and TRBJ2-3, with TRBD2 as a possible D gene (5 bases). The CDR3 covers 14 residues. V gave up 6 bases and J gave up 2 bases, with 12 bases separating them. CDR1 is MDHEN, CDR2 SYDVKM, per germline. CDR3 bases: TGTGCCAGCAGCCCACGGGGTTCCACAGATACGCAGTATTTT. It codes for CASSPRGSTDTQYF.

The rearrangement links TRBV29-1 to TRBJ2-3; 8 nucleotides agree with TRBD1. The V gene's germline CDR1 is SQVTM and CDR2 ANQGSEA. The CDR3 is 14 amino acids. V dropped 1 base and J dropped 3; count of bases not matched to a gene: 3. In nucleotides, the CDR3 is TGCAGCGTTGAAGCGGACAGGGTAACAGATACGCAGTATTTT. The encoded protein is CSVEADRVTDTQYF.

This chain connects TRBV29-1 to TRBJ2-7; no definite D call. The V gene's germline CDR1 is SQVTM and CDR2 ANQGSEA. V was trimmed by 6 bases and J by 5 bases, leaving 8 bases between them. There are 10 residues in the CDR3. The CDR3 region has the DNA TGCAGCGTCCAACAGAACGAGCAGTACTTC. It yields the protein CSVQQNEQYF.

This chain links TRBV25-1 with TRBJ1-6; D call uncertain. Germline CDR1 MGHDK, CDR2 SYGVNS. V was cut by 7 bases and J by 6 bases, with 16 bases left in between. This CDR3 spans 15 amino acids. CDR3 sequence (DNA): TGTGCCAGCACCCATGGGCGAATCTCTAATTCACCCCTCCACTTT. As protein: CASTHGRISNSPLHF.

The chain has TRBV2 and TRBJ2-7; weak D call: TRBD2 (6 bases). The ends were cut back, 6 bases at V and 2 bases at J, with 14 bases in the middle. The CDR3 contains 14 residues. Germline CDR1 is SNHLY and CDR2 is FYNNEI. The CDR3 region has the DNA TGTGCCAGCAGCGAGCAGTCGGGGGCCTACGAGCAGTACTTC. Encoded protein: CASSEQSGAYEQYF.

This chain joins TRBV2 and TRBJ2-7; 10 bases are shared with TRBD2. The CDR3 totals 15 residues. CDR1 SNHLY and CDR2 FYNNEI come from the germline V gene. J gave up 3 bases and V 2 bases, and 4 bases lay outside the gene matches. The CDR3 loop reads CASSETPSGSYEQYF. DNA of the CDR3: TGTGCCAGCAGTGAAACCCCTAGCGGGAGCTACGAGCAGTACTTC. The whole variable domain, remainder taken from reference TRBV2 and TRBJ2-7, is EPEVTQTPSHQVTQMGQEVILRCVPISNHLYFYWYRQILGQKVEFLVSFYNNEISEKSEIFDDQFSVERPDGSNFTLKIRSTKLEDSAMYFCASSETPSGSYEQYFGPGTRLTVT.

This clone came up once. This chain connects TRBV9 to TRBJ2-1, with D unresolved. Germline V gene sequence: CDR1 SGDLS, CDR2 YYNGEE. The CDR3 length is 14 residues. V lost 1 base, J lost 5 bases, and 10 bases lay in between. The CDR3 here is CASSVPTSNNEQFF. Here the CDR3 DNA reads TGTGCCAGCAGCGTACCGACTTCTAACAATGAGCAGTTCTTC.

The chain employs TRBV19 and TRBJ1-5; D is perhaps TRBD1 (6 bases). V was shortened by 5 bases and J by 7 bases, with 15 bases between the two germline ends. Germline V gene sequence: CDR1 LNHDA, CDR2 SQIVND (reference sequence). CDR3 length: 14 residues. The CDR3 loop reads CASSSTGGGQPQHF. The CDR3 nucleotides read TGTGCCAGTAGTTCCACGGGGGGCGGACAGCCCCAGCATTTT. The full variable domain, with the rest looked up from reference TRBV19 and TRBJ1-5, is DGGITQSPKYLFRKEGQNVTLSCEQNLNHDAMYWYRQDPGQGLRLIYYSQIVNDFQKGDIAEGYSVSREKKESFPLTVTSAQKNPTAFYLCASSSTGGGQPQHFGDGTRLSIL.

The rearrangement uses TRBV5-1 and TRBJ1-3, with a possible D match to TRBD1 (6 bases). This CDR3 has 15 amino acids. The ends were cut back, 0 bases at V and 2 bases at J, with 9 bases in the middle. CDR1 and CDR2 (germline): SGHRS, YFSETQ. The CDR3 is CASSLGDTAGNTIYF. CDR3 DNA: TGCGCCAGCAGCTTGGGGGACACCGCTGGAAACACCATATATTTT.

The chain combines TRBV5-4 with TRBJ2-7, with 11 bases aligning to TRBD2. The CDR3 extends over 15 amino acids. V trimming: 4 bases; J trimming: 6 bases; junction bases outside the gene matches: 9. Looked up from germline, CDR1 is SGHNT and CDR2 is YYREEE (reference sequence). CDR3 amino acids: CASSLSGRADGEQYF. In DNA, the CDR3 is TGTGCCAGCAGCCTTAGCGGGAGGGCCGACGGCGAGCAGTACTTC.

This chain links TRBV7-8 with TRBJ2-1; 9 bases map to TRBD2. CDR1 and CDR2 from the germline V gene are SGHVS and FQNEAQ. The J segment lost 7 bases and the V segment lost 4 bases, leaving 2 bases of the junction unmatched. CDR3 length: 13 residues. The CDR3 loop is CASSSGLANEQFF. DNA of the CDR3: TGTGCCAGCAGCTCGGGACTAGCTAATGAGCAGTTCTTC.

The chain recombines TRBV7-5 with TRBJ2-3; the table's TRBD2 call for D was not verified on the DNA. TRBV7-5 is a recognized pseudogene. This CDR3 is 18 amino acids long. CDR3 sequence: CVRSRHRTSGRAEDTQYF. The CDR3, as DNA: TGTGTCAGAAGCCGACATAGGACTAGCGGGAGGGCCGAAGATACGCAGTATTTT.

Ten or more counts support this clone. In the same sample, other DNA sequences code for this CDR3. The chain couples TRBV6-5 to TRBJ1-4; D is undetermined. Trimming stripped 6 bases from V and 0 bases from J, with 8 bases between. CDR3 length equals 14 residues. From germline, CDR1 is MNHEY and CDR2 SVGAGI. The CDR3 nucleotides read TGTGCCAGCAGCCGTACAGCAACTAATGAAAAACTGTTTTTT. It yields the protein CASSRTATNEKLFF.

This chain joins TRBV3-1 (or the pseudogene TRBV3-2) and TRBJ2-5; a possible D gene is TRBD2 (5 bases). V was cut by 1 base and J by 1 base, with 7 bases left in between. This CDR3 has 14 amino acids. Per the germline V gene, CDR1 is LGHDT and CDR2 is YNNKEL (reference sequence). This CDR3 reads CASSQASSQETQYF. CDR3 nucleotide sequence: TGTGCCAGCAGCCAAGCTAGCAGCCAAGAGACCCAGTACTTC.

CDR3 DNA: TGTGCCAGCAGCTTGACAGGGGACGGTGCAACTAATGAAAAACTGTTTTTT. Translation gives CASSLTGDGATNEKLFF. This chain connects TRBV5-6 to TRBJ1-4; 7 nucleotides line up with TRBD1. The germline V gene has CDR1 SGHDT and CDR2 YYEEEE. V lost 1 base and J lost 0; bases outside the gene matches: 6. The CDR3 covers 17 residues.

The rearrangement links TRBV21-1 to TRBJ1-2; TRBD1, the table's D call, lacks a check against the DNA. TRBV21-1 counts as a pseudogene. The CDR3 totals 17 residues. The CDR3 region has the DNA TGTGCCAGCAGCAAATGGTTCCGGCAGGGTGGAAGATATGGCTACACCTTC. Its translation: CASSKWFRQGGRYGYTF.

In this sample, this clone turned up once. The V call is TRBV4-1, the J call TRBJ2-5; 7 positions agree with TRBD2. V lost 1 base to trimming and J lost 2 bases; unmatched junction nucleotides: 10. From germline, CDR1 is MGHRA and CDR2 YSYEKL. The CDR3 is 17 residues long. The CDR3 region is CASSQGGRAGAQETQYF. The CDR3 DNA follows: TGCGCCAGCAGCCAAGGCGGGCGTGCGGGAGCTCAAGAGACCCAGTACTTC.

The V gene is TRBV19, the J gene TRBJ2-3, with TRBD2 identical over 8 bases. Trimming took 5 bases from V and 5 from J; bases not matched to a gene: 6. This CDR3 is 14 amino acids long. From germline, CDR1 is LNHDA and CDR2 SQIVND (reference sequence). The CDR3 DNA is TGTGCCAGTAGTGCCGGGAGGGAGGTAGATACGCAGTATTTT. It translates to CASSAGREVDTQYF.

The gene calls are TRBV2 and TRBJ2-3, with 8 bases aligning to TRBD2. The J segment lost 0 bases and the V segment lost 6 bases, leaving 5 bases of the junction unmatched. Germline V gene lookup returns CDR1 SNHLY and CDR2 FYNNEI. The CDR3 has 15 amino acids. CDR3 residues: CASSDSGISTDTQYF. CDR3 in DNA: TGTGCCAGCAGCGATAGCGGGATTAGCACAGATACGCAGTATTTT. The full variable domain, with the rest looked up from reference TRBV2 and TRBJ2-3, is EPEVTQTPSHQVTQMGQEVILRCVPISNHLYFYWYRQILGQKVEFLVSFYNNEISEKSEIFDDQFSVERPDGSNFTLKIRSTKLEDSAMYFCASSDSGISTDTQYFGPGTRLTVL.

The chain carries TRBV6-5 and TRBJ1-3, with a tentative D call TRBD1 (6 bases). The V end lost 0 bases, the J end lost 8 bases, and 11 bases lay between the germline ends. Germline V gene sequence: CDR1 MNHEY, CDR2 SVGAGI. The CDR3 covers 14 residues. This CDR3 is CASSYSLQGDTIYF. DNA of the CDR3: TGTGCCAGCAGTTACTCTCTACAGGGCGACACCATATATTTT.

CDR3 residues: CASSLSTRGGGNEQFF. The CDR3, as DNA: TGTGCCAGCAGTTTATCGACGCGGGGGGGTGGGAATGAGCAGTTCTTC. V gene TRBV27 combines with J gene TRBJ2-1, with 9 bases that match TRBD2. The length of the CDR3 is 16 residues. V lost 0 bases and J lost 7; bases outside the gene matches: 7. Per the germline V gene, CDR1 is MNHEY and CDR2 is SMNVEV (reference sequence).